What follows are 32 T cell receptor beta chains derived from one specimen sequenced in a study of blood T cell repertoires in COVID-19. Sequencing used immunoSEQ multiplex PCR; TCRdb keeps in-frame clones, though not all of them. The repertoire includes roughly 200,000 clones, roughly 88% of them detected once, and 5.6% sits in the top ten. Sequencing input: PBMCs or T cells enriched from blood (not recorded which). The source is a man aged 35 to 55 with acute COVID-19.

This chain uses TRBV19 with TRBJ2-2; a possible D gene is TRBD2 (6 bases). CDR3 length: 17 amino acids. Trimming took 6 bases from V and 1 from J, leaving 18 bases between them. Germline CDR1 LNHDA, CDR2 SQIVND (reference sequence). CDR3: CASRPVWRGKNTGELFF. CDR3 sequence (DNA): TGTGCCAGTAGACCGGTTTGGCGGGGCAAGAACACCGGGGAGCTGTTTTTT.

CDR3 sequence: CASSLVTGTSEAFF. The CDR3, as DNA: TGCGCCAGCAGCCTAGTTACCGGGACATCTGAAGCTTTCTTT. The gene calls are TRBV5-1 and TRBJ1-1, with D possibly being TRBD1 (6 bases). Trimming pared 4 bases from V and 6 bases from J, leaving 16 bases between. Germline CDR1 is SGHRS and CDR2 is YFSETQ. The CDR3 length is 14 residues.

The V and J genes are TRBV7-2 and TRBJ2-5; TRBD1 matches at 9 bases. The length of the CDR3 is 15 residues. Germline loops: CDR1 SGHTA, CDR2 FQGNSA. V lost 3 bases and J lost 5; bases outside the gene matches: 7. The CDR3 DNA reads TGTGCCAGCAGCTTGGGGGGACAGGGTAGTGAGACCCAGTACTTC. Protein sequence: CASSLGGQGSETQYF.

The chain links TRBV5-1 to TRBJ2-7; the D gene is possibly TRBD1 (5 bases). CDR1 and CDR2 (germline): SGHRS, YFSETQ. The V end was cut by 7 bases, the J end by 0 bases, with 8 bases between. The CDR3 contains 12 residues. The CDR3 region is CASQGVSYEQYF. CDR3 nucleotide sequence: TGCGCCAGCCAAGGGGTCTCCTACGAGCAGTACTTC.

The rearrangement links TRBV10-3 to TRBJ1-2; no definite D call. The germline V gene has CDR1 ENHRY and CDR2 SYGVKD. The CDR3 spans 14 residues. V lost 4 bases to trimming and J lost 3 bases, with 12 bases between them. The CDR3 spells CAISASMLDYGYTF. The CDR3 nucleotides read TGTGCCATCAGTGCCTCTATGCTGGACTATGGCTACACCTTC.

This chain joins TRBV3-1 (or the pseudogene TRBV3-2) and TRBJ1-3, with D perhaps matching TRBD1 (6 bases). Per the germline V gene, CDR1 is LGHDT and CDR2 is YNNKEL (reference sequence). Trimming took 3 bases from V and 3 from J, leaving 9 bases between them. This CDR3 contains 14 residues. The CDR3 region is CASSQGTIGNTIYF. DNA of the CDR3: TGTGCCAGCAGCCAGGGGACAATTGGAAACACCATATATTTT.

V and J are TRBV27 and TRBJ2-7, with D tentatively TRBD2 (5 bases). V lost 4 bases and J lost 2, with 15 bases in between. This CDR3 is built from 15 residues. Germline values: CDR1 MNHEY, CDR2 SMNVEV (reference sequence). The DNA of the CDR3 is TGTGCCAGCAGTTCGCAACGGGAATATCCCTACGAGCAGTACTTC. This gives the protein CASSSQREYPYEQYF.

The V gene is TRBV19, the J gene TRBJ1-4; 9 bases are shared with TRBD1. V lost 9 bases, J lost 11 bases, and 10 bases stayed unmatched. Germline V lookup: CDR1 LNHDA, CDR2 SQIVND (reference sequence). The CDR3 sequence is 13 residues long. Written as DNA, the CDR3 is TGTGCCAGCTCAGTCGGAGGACAGGGGAAACTGTTTTTT. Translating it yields CASSVGGQGKLFF.

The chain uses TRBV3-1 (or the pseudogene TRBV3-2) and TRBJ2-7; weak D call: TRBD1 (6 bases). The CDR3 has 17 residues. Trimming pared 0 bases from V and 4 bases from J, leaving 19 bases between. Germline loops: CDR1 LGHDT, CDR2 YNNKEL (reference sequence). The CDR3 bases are TGTGCCAGCAGCCAAGACAATCAGGGGTTACGACGTTACGAGCAGTACTTC. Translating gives CASSQDNQGLRRYEQYF.

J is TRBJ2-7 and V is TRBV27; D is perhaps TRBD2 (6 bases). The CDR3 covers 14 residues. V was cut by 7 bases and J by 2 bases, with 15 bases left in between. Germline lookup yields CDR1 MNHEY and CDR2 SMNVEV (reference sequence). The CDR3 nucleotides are TGTGCCAGCACGGCGGGAAGGGGACCCTACGAGCAGTACTTC. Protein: CASTAGRGPYEQYF.

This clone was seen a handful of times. The DNA of the CDR3 is TGTGCCAGCAGTTACTCGCAGTTCTCCTACGAGCAGTACTTC. This gives the protein CASSYSQFSYEQYF. This chain connects TRBV6-5 to TRBJ2-7; D ambiguous. Looked up from germline, CDR1 is MNHEY and CDR2 is SVGAGI. V lost 0 bases, J lost 0 bases, and 6 bases lay in between. The CDR3 sequence is 14 residues long.

Written as DNA, the CDR3 is TGTGCCAGCAGCGGGGAACTGAACACTGAAGCTTTCTTT. Amino acid sequence: CASSGELNTEAFF. The chain uses TRBV2 and TRBJ1-1; D unclear. Germline-derived CDR1 and CDR2 are SNHLY and FYNNEI. V shed 6 bases and J shed 0 bases, with 8 bases lying between them. The CDR3 extends over 13 amino acids.

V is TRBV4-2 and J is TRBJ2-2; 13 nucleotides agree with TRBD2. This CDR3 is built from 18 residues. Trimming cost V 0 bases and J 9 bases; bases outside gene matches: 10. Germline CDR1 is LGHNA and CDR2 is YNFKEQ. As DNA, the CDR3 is TGTGCCAGCAGCCAAGATAGCGGACTAGCGGGAGTGGAGAGGGAGCTGTTTTTT. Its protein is CASSQDSGLAGVERELFF.

CDR3 sequence: CASSHKSLSGSSNEQFF. The CDR3 region has the DNA TGTGCCAGCAGCCACAAGTCCCTTAGCGGGAGTTCGAATGAGCAGTTCTTC. The chain combines TRBV3-1 (or the pseudogene TRBV3-2) with TRBJ2-1, with 9 bases aligning to TRBD2. Germline V gene lookup returns CDR1 LGHDT and CDR2 YNNKEL (reference sequence). This CDR3 spans 17 amino acids. With 3 bases clipped from V and 7 bases from J, the junction kept 13 bases outside the gene matches.

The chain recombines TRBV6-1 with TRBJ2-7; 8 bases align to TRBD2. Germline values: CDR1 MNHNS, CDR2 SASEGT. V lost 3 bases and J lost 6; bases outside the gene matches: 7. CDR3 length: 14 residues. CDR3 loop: CASSEGTRPVEQYF. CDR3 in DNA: TGTGCCAGCAGTGAGGGGACTAGGCCGGTCGAGCAGTACTTC.

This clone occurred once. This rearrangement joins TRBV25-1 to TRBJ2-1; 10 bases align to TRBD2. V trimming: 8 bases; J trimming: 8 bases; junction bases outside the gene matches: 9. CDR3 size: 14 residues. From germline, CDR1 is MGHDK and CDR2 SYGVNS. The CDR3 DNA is TGTGCCAGCGTGCAGCGGGAGGGCCCGTATGAGCAGTTCTTC. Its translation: CASVQREGPYEQFF. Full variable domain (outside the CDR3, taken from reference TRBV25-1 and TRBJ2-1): EADIYQTPRYLVIGTGKKITLECSQTMGHDKMYWYQQDPGMELHLIHYSYGVNSTEKGDLSSESTVSRIRTEHFPLTLESARPSHTSQYLCASVQREGPYEQFFGPGTRLTVL.

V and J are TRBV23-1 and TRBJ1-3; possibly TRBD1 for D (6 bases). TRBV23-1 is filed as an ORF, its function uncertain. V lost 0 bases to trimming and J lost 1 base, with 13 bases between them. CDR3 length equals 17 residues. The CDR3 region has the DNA TGCGCCAGCAGTCAATCTCGGGGGGCGTCTTCTGGAAACACCATATATTTT. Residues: CASSQSRGASSGNTIYF.

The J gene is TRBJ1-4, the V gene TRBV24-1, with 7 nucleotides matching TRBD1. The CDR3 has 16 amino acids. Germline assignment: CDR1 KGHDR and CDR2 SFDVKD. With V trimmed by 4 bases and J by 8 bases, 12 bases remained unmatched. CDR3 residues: CATSDPARQGEEKLFF. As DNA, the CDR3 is TGTGCCACCAGTGACCCCGCCCGACAGGGTGAAGAAAAACTGTTTTTT.

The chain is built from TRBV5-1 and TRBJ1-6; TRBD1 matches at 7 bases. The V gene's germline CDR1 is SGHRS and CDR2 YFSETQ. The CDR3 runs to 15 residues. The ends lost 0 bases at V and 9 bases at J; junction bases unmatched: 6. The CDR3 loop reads CASSLEGTEGSPLHF. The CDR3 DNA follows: TGCGCCAGCAGCTTGGAGGGGACAGAAGGTTCACCCCTCCACTTT.

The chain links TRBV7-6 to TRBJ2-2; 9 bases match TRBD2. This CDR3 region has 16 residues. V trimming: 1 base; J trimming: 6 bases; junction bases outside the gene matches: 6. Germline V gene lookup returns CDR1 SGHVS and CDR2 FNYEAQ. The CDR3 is CASSLDVAGGPGELFF. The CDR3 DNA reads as TGTGCCAGCAGCTTAGACGTGGCGGGAGGGCCCGGGGAGCTGTTTTTT.

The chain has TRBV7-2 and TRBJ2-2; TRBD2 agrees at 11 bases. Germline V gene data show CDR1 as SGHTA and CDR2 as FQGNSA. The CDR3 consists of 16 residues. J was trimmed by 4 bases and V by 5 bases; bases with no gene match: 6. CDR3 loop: CASSATLAGGTGELFF. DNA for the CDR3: TGTGCCAGCAGCGCCACCCTAGCGGGGGGCACCGGGGAGCTGTTTTTT. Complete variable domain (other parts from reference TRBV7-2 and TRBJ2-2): GAGVSQSPSNKVTEKGKDVELRCDPISGHTALYWYRQSLGQGLEFLIYFQGNSAPDKSGLPSDRFSAERTGGSVSTLTIQRTQQEDSAVYLCASSATLAGGTGELFFGEGSRLTVL.

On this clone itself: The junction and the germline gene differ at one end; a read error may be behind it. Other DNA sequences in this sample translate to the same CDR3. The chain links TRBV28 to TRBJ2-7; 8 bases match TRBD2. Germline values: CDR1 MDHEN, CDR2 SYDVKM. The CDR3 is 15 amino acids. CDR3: CASSLTSGSLYEQYF. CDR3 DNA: TGTGCCAGCAGTCTCACTAGCGGTTCCCTCTACGAACAGTACTTC. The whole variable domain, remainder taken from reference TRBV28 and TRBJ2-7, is DVKVTQSSRYLVKRTGEKVFLECVQDMDHENMFWYRQDPGLGLRLIYFSYDVKMKEKGDIPEGYSVSREKKERFSLILESASTNQTSMYLCASSLTSGSLYEQYFGPGTRLTVT.

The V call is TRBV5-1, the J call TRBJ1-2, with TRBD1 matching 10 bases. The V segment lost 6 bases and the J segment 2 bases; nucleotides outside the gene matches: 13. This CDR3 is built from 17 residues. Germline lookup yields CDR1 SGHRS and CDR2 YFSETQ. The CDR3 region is CASKPPGTGDSNYGYTF. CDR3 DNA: TGCGCCAGCAAACCCCCCGGGACAGGGGATAGCAACTATGGCTACACCTTC.

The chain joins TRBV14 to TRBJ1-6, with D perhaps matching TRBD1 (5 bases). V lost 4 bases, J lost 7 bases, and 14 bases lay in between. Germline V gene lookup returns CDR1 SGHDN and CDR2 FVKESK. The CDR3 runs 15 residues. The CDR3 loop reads CASSPLFGGNSPLHF. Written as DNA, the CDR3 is TGTGCCAGCAGCCCCCTATTCGGGGGGAATTCACCCCTCCACTTT.

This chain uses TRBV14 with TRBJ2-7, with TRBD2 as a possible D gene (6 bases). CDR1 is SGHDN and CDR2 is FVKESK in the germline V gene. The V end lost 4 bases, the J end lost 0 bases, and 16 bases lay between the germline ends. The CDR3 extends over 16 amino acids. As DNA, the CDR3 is TGTGCCAGCAGCCTCACTAGCCCAAAGGGCTCCTACGAGCAGTACTTC. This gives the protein CASSLTSPKGSYEQYF.

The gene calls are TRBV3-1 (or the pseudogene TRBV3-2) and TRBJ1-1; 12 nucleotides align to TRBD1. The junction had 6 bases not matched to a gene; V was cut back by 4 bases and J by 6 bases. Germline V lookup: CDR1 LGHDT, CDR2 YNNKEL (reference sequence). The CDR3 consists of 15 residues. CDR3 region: CASSPRDRGHAEAFF. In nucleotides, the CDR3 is TGTGCCAGCAGCCCCCGGGACAGGGGGCACGCTGAAGCTTTCTTT.

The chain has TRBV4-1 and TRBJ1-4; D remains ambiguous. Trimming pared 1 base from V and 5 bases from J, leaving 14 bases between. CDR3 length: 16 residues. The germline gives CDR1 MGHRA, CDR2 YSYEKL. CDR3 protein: CASSQALRTPNEKLFF. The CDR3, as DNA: TGCGCCAGCAGCCAAGCTTTGCGAACCCCCAATGAAAAACTGTTTTTT.

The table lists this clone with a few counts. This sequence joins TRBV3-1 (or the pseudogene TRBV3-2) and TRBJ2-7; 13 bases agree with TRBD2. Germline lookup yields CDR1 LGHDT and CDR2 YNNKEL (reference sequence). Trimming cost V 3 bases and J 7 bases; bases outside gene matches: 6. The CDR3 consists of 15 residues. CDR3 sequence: CASSQGLAGPSEQYF. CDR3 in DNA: TGTGCCAGCAGCCAGGGACTAGCGGGACCCTCAGAGCAGTACTTC.

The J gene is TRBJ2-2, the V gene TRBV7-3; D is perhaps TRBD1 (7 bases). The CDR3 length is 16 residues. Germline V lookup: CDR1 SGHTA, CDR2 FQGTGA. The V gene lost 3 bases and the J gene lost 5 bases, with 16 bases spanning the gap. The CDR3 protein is CASSFQGDLATGELFF. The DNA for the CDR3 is TGTGCCAGCAGCTTCCAGGGGGACCTAGCGACCGGGGAGCTGTTTTTT. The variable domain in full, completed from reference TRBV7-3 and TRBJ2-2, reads GAGVSQTPSNKVTEKGKYVELRCDPISGHTALYWYRQSLGQGPEFLIYFQGTGAADDSGLPNDRFFAVRPEGSVSTLKIQRTERGDSAVYLCASSFQGDLATGELFFGEGSRLTVL.

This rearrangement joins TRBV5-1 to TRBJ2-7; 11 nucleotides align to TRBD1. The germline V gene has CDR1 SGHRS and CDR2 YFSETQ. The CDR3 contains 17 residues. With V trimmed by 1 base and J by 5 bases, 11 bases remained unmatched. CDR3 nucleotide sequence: TGCGCCAGCAGCTTGAGTCCGCCCGGGACAGGGGGTCACGAGCAGTACTTC. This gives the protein CASSLSPPGTGGHEQYF.

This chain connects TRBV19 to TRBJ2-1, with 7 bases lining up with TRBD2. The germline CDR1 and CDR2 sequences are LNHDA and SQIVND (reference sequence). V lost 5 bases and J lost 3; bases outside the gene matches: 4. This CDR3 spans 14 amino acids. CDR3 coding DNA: TGTGCCAGTAGTCCTTGGGGGGGCTACAATGAGCAGTTCTTC. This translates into CASSPWGGYNEQFF.

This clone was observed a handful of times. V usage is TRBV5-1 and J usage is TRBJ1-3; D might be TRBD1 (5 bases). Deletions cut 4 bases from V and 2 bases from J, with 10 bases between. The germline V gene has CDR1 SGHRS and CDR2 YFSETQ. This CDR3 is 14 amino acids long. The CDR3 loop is CASSGGGTGNTIYF. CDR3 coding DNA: TGCGCCAGCAGCGGTGGGGGGACTGGAAACACCATATATTTT.